The source of this T cell receptor beta chain is a study of cytomegalovirus exposure and HLA in healthy donors (dated by TCRdb to about 2017). Background on the whole study: An earlier analysis of 587 of the donors reported 250 to 300 Gb of sequence data and around 120 million unique TCR beta sequences obtained from 150 million to 200 million T cells. The later analysis used no new phenotypic data to find candidate immune exposures, relying instead on TCR beta sequences and their occurrence across donors. The T cell repertoires of 670 or so subjects were profiled by immunosequencing and related to cytomegalovirus serostatus. To study patterns of TCR occurrence, a later analysis re-analyzed previously published TCR beta repertoires from 600 to 750 donors and added high-resolution HLA genotyping. The study combined high-throughput TCR immunosequencing, statistical association of individual TCRs with disease status, and machine learning to predict cytomegalovirus infection status. Of the 300 to 500 genotyped donors, less than 85% were placed in the genetic ancestry cluster associated with self-reported Caucasian donors. Every repertoire in the discovery cohort had been generated on one and the same sequencing platform. Roughly five DR-DQ haplotypes were handled as single units for association and clustering because linkage in the cohort was strong. The study was designed to test whether signatures of past pathogen exposure could be identified by cataloging public T cell receptors. In addition to the first cohort of 500 to 850 subjects, a separate validation cohort of 120 different subjects was used. Approximately 310 gigabases of sequencing data and roughly 90 million unique TCR sequences were included in an early release covering under 650 HLA-typed donors. An earlier analysis of approximately 580 of the donors used high-throughput TCR beta sequencing to judge whether each TCR beta V gene segment behaved as functional or pseudogenic. Class I and class II HLA loci were covered by the typing at four-digit resolution. The number of donors typed differed by locus, with 629-630 for A, B, C, DRB1 and DQB1, roughly 520 for DQA1, 600 to 610 for DPA1, and some 440 for DPB1. Donor age, sex, ethnicity and CMV serostatus were compiled alongside the repertoire data. In a later genetic analysis, genome-wide SNP genotypes for about 55% of the roughly 700 donors were used, and that subset was treated as a discovery cohort. Among around 400 genotyped donors of the cohort, an average of roughly 240,000 unique TCR beta nucleotide sequences were sequenced per donor, roughly 20% of them non-productive.

General study outcomes and caveats: A later genetic analysis reported fewer N-insertions in productive TCRs among donors in an Asian-associated ancestry cluster than the roughly 700-donor mean. A few of the identified cytomegalovirus-associated TCR beta chains were confirmed in vitro to be specific for cytomegalovirus antigens. Some IMGT-functional V segments, including TRBV6-2 and TRBV6-3, could not be distinguished by the 87-base-pair reads and were therefore excluded. Specific HLA alleles were associated with 16,951 TCR beta sequences at a false discovery rate of 0.05 in a later analysis. In a later analysis, the rate of TCR association differed among HLA loci, with DRB1 alleles having the most associated TCRs and HLA-C alleles having the fewest. A later analysis found that most CMV-associated TCR beta chains appeared HLA-restricted, with HLA associations seemingly driven largely by CMV exposure. According to the authors, the approach could potentially be generalized to other disease states and immunological phenotypes. The earlier analysis of about 600 of the donors excluded about 16 rarely observed V segments, including chromosome 9 orphons, because counts were too low. Because some donors lacked HLA typing at each locus, the association tests relied only on the typed subset. In an earlier analysis of around 600 of the donors, most TCR beta V segments appeared in productive rearrangements about 87% or about 30% of the time, broadly matching IMGT annotations. A further reported finding was that TCR beta sequences accurately predicted the HLA-A and HLA-B alleles for most subjects in the first cohort. Correlated functional status among segregating V segments might be attributable to linkage disequilibrium, but an unknown experimental factor could not be ruled out. A group of highly shared sequence variants was considered likely to be a technical artifact of the sequencing pipeline. Most TCR sequences were observed very rarely across donors, whereas some public TCRs were present in many individuals. In the study, some 160 TCR beta chains were listed as associated with cytomegalovirus. When HLA alleles, especially DR and DQ, strongly co-occurred, attributing TCR associations to individual alleles was difficult. A later analysis reported that several top co-occurrence clusters appeared linked to parvovirus B19, influenza, CMV and Epstein-Barr virus. For the cohort, immune exposure information was limited to CMV serostatus. The presence/absence analyses assumed that sequencing depth was roughly uniform across donors, and that assumption may not be true. Only TCR beta chains were sequenced in this cohort, and the absence of alpha or paired-chain data limited detectable features. In a later genetic analysis, a missense DCLRE1C variant was associated with V-gene and J-gene trimming of TCR beta chains, and the association was replicated in an independent cohort. In both the original and validation cohorts, the classifier was reported to diagnose cytomegalovirus status with high specificity and sensitivity. In a later analysis, HLA-associated TCR beta chains were found to be more clonally expanded and to have lower generation probabilities than equally common non-associated chains.

Based on the germline V gene, the CDR1 and CDR2 sequences are SGHDT and YYEEEE. Trimming takes 3 bases off V and 0 bases off J; junction bases not matched to a gene: 16. Counted from cysteine to phenylalanine, this CDR3 has 19 amino acids. Only CDR3 DNA remains: 57 bases, in frame from the first base. The cohort comprised some 680 healthy bone marrow donors. At the time of sampling, all cohort members were nominally healthy, though unrecorded immune exposures were likely present. The donor tested CMV seronegative, placing the donor among the 350 or so seronegative members of the cohort. Every donor gave a peripheral blood sample, and the peripheral blood mononuclear cells from that sample were used for TCR beta sequencing. The Qiagen DNeasy Blood Extraction Kit was used to extract genomic DNA from the blood cell samples. The protocol used for the library was the immunoSEQ multiplex PCR assay. The multiplex PCR relied on a mix of 60 forward primers for TCR Vbeta segments and 13 reverse primers for TCR Jbeta segments. Amplification of the CDR3 region of rearranged TCR beta genes was performed with a multiplex PCR assay on genomic DNA. The amplified TCR beta libraries were sequenced on the Illumina HiSeq System as 87-base-pair reads. The authors' pipeline ran thus. A later analysis counted about 80 million unique TCR beta chains across the 670 or so repertoires, and some 11 million of these chains were shared by at least two donors. Raw reads were error-corrected and collapsed into unique sequences by a nearest-neighbor algorithm in which closely related sequences were merged to remove PCR and sequencing errors. To assign V, D and J gene segments, CDR3 sequences were aligned to IMGT reference sequences. For a sequence to be retained, a match of at least six nucleotides was required to both a V gene segment and a J gene segment. A rearrangement was called productive if the CDR3 had no stop codons and remained in frame with V and J, and every other rearrangement was called non-productive. Following IMGT convention, CDR3 was defined as the stretch from the second conserved V-encoded cysteine up to the conserved J-encoded phenylalanine. In an earlier analysis of roughly 610 of the donors, sequences lacking an unambiguous match to a single V gene segment were excluded. In an earlier analysis of several hundred of the donors, V segments were called functional above 56.7% productive rearrangements and were called segregating when the between-donor standard deviation exceeded 5%. To diagnose cytomegalovirus status from the catalog of TCR beta chain sequences, a statistical classification framework was built. In a later analysis, TCR nucleotide sequences were compared against IMGT/GENE-DB human TR gene sequences so that V and J genes could be assigned. The TCRdist pipeline was used in a later analysis to assign CDR3 sequences and most-parsimonious VDJ recombination scenarios. In a later analysis, each TCR beta chain was defined by its CDR3 amino acid sequence together with its V-gene family, and reads lacking a unique V-gene family were excluded. As a way to deal with suspected cross-contamination and a sequencing artifact, a later analysis dropped 450 to 700 nucleotide sequences that were highly shared and had low generation probability. A later analysis calculated a clonal expansion index for each public chain from normalized within-repertoire ranks of inferred template counts. Generation probabilities in a later analysis came from a VDJ recombination model fitted to out-of-frame rearrangements, and those results were checked against IGoR. Hypergeometric tests were used in a later analysis to score TCR-TCR, TCR-HLA and TCR-CMV co-occurrence, with a repertoire-size bias correction applied to the TCR pairs. In a later analysis, false discovery rates were estimated by permuting HLA or CMV assignments 20 times. A later analysis grouped co-occurring TCRs with DBSCAN, adding TCRdist sequence similarity when clustering within HLA-allele-positive subsets. Repertoires with fewer than 30,000 or more than 120,000 public chains were left out of co-occurrence clustering, as were five repertoires with anomalous nucleotide sharing. In TCRdb, the immuneACCESS table is reduced to in-frame sequences with V and J assigned. These tables do not hold every clone; where another copy was compared, an unresolved V gene accounts for under half, and the others remain unexplained. For V, J and clone size, that table is used; D and trimming come from the DNA. Within this sample are approximately 100,000 clones, with around 75% of them counted one time only. About 10% of the sample lies in the top ten.

This clone has just a few counts. It has no known antigen specificity. The input lacks base qualities; no much larger clone sits a single base away. Sample: PBMCs. The chain joins TRBV5-6 to TRBJ1-1; TRBD1 aligns with 8 central bases. This TCR came from a man aged 50 or older in good health and CMV-seronegative. The CDR3 corresponds to CASSSLLLQGGHMNTEAFF. The DNA is TGTGCCAGCAGCTCCCTATTGCTACAGGGGGGACACATGAACACTGAAGCTTTCTTT.